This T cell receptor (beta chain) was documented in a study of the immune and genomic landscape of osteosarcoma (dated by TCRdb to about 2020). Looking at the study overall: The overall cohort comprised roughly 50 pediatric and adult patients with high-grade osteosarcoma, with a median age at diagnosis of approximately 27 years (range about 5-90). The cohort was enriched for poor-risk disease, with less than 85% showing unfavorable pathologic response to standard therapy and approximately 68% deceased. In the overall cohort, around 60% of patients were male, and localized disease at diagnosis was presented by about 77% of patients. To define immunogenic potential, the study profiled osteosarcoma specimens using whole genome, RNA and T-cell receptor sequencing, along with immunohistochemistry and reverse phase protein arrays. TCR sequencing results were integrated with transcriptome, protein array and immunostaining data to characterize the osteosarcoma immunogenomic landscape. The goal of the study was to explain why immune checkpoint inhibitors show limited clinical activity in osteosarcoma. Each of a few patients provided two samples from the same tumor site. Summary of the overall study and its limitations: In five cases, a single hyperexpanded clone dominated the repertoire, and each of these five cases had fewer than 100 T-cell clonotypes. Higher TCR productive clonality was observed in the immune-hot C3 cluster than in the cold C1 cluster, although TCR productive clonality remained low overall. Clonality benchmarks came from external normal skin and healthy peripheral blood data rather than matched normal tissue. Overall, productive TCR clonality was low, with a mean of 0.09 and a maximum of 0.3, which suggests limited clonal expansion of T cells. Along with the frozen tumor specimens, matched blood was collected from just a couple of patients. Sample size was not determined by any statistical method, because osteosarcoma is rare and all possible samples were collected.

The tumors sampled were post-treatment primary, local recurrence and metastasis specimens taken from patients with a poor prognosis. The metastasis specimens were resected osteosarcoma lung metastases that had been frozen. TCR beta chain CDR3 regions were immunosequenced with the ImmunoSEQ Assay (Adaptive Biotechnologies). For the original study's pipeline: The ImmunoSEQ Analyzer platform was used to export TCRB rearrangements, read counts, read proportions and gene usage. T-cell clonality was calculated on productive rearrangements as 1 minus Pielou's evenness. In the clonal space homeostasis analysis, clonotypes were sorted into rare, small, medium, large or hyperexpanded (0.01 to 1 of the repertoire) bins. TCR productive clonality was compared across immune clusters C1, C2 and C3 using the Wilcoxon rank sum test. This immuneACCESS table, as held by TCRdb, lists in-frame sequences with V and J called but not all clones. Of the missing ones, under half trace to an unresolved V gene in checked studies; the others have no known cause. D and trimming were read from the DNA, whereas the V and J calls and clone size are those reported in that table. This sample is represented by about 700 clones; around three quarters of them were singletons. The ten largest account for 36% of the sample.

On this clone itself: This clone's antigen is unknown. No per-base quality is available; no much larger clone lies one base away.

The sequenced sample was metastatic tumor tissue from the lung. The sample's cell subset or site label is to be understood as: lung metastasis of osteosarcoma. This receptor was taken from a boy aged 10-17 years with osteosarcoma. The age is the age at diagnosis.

The CDR3 loop reads CASSLSGRAYEQYF. The nucleotide sequence is TGTGCCAGCAGCTTAAGCGGGAGGGCCTACGAGCAGTACTTC. The chain is encoded by TRBV7-2 joined to TRBJ2-7; 10 bases in the middle match TRBD2. The CDR3 runs 14 residues from the cysteine to the phenylalanine. Only the CDR3 portion is preserved as DNA: 42 bases, with reading frame beginning at the first base. The germline V gene supplies CDR1 SGHTA and CDR2 FQGNSA. Here V drops 2 bases and J drops 2 bases, and the junction holds 0 bases not matched to any gene.